This entry features one T cell receptor beta chain sequence. The antigen is undetermined. At cycle 4 day 1, cycle 7 day 1, and baseline, blood was sampled. The data derive from a study of OX40 agonist ivuxolimab in advanced cancers. Across the study: The dose-escalation cohort had hepatocellular carcinoma, melanoma, renal cell or head and neck cancer. In three patients, partial responses were observed, one with hepatocellular carcinoma and two with cutaneous melanoma.

The table came from immunoSEQ multiplex PCR; TCRdb's copy has only in-frame clones and leaves some out. The sample holds 78,000 or so clones, roughly 90% seen once. Study-wide findings and caveats: Clonal expansion was seen in CD4+ and CD8+ blood T cells by week 6 at 0.1 to 3.0 mg/kg.

The origin of this receptor is an adult with an advanced solid tumor such as melanoma, head and neck, liver or kidney cancer. Material: CD4+ or CD8+ T cells sorted from blood, obtained in a trial of the OX40 agonist ivuxolimab.

CDR3 protein: CASSTGDSYSNQPQHF. As DNA, the CDR3 is TGTGCCAGCAGCACCGGGGACAGCTATAGCAATCAGCCCCAGCATTTT. The genes are TRBV7-9 and TRBJ1-5; 7 bases map to TRBD1. From germline, CDR1 is SEHNR and CDR2 FQNEAQ (reference sequence). V lost 5 bases, J lost 0 bases, and 7 bases stayed unmatched. This CDR3 has 16 residues.